This T cell receptor (beta chain) is from a study of shared clonotypes between healthy human individuals. Study-wide context: The people who gave samples were two women and three men aged 18 to 49. Each donor had three CD4 naive, three CD4 memory, two CD8 naive and one CD8 memory plate.

Study-level results: Only blood samples were collected, and tissue repertoires likely differ.

The CDR3 has 15 amino acids. The germline CDR1 and CDR2 sequences are GTSNPN and SVGIG (reference sequence). The V segment lost 6 bases and the J segment 3 bases; nucleotides outside the gene matches: 6. This clone was seen at least ten times. What it recognizes is unknown. About 33,000 T cell genomes (about 0.2 ug DNA) went into each sorted-subset replicate. This table comes from immunoSEQ multiplex PCR, and its TCRdb copy is limited to in-frame clones, with some not included. This table has over 95,000 clones, 55% to 70% appearing once. The specimen was memory CD8+ T cells sorted from blood. The subset was: CD45RO+ cells pooled with CCR7-negative TemRA cells. The clonotype was recovered from a woman in her twenties or thirties in good health. This chain joins TRBV30 and TRBJ2-2, with 11 bases lining up with TRBD1. CDR3: CACPGTGGYTGELFF. The CDR3 coding sequence is TGTGCCTGTCCCGGGACAGGGGGGTACACCGGGGAGCTGTTTTTT. The variable domain in full, with the rest retrieved from reference TRBV30 and TRBJ2-2, is SQTIHQWPATLVQPVGSPLSLECTVEGTSNPNLYWYRQAAGRGLQLLFYSVGIGQISSEVPQNLSASRPQDRQFILSSKKLLLSDSGFYLCACPGTGGYTGELFFGEGSRLTVL.